Listed here are 21 T cell receptor beta chains from one sample, sequenced in a study of T-cell reconstitution after alpha-beta-depleted transplantation in children. Unique molecular identifiers tagged the TCRbeta library. One entry per CDR3 protein results from TCRdb running MiXCR on the PCR reads. The sample consists of over 200,000 distinct CDR3 sequences, roughly 18% of them appearing once. The material was PBMCs, mostly from graft donor cells, obtained 360 days after TCRalphabeta/CD19-depleted stem cell transplant. These TCRs come from a male patient aged 2-9 years who had a stem cell transplant for acute lymphoblastic leukemia, so the T cells may come from the graft donor.

This clonotype has at least ten counts. The chain joins TRBV10-3 to TRBJ2-7; 10 positions agree with TRBD1. This CDR3 has 15 residues. With V trimmed by 5 bases and J by 4 bases, 8 bases remained unmatched. CDR1 and CDR2 from the germline V gene are ENHRY and SYGVKD. Here the CDR3 DNA reads TGTGCCATCAGTCTACCGGGACAGGGGTTGTACGAGCAGTACTTC. Its translation: CAISLPGQGLYEQYF.

This clonotype came up a few times. This chain joins TRBV10-3 and TRBJ1-2, with 9 bases matching TRBD1. Germline CDR1 and CDR2: ENHRY and SYGVKD. V shed 2 bases and J 2 bases; nucleotides not matched to a gene: 6. The CDR3 is 16 residues long. The chain's CDR3 is CAISERTGDANYGYTF. The CDR3 nucleotides read TGTGCCATCAGTGAGAGGACAGGGGATGCGAACTATGGCTACACCTTC.

This clonotype was counted a few times. J is TRBJ2-7 and V is TRBV9; D is unclear. Between the trimmed V and J ends, which lost 1 base and 4 bases, there was a span of 15 bases. Germline loops: CDR1 SGDLS, CDR2 YYNGEE. The CDR3 contains 15 residues. The CDR3 DNA follows: TGTGCCAGCAGCGTAACCGGCACTCCCCTTTACGAGCAGTACTTC. It translates to CASSVTGTPLYEQYF.

The chain recombines TRBV20-1 with TRBJ2-7; no definite D call. The V gene lost 1 base and the J gene lost 3 bases, with 7 bases spanning the gap. CDR1 is DFQATT, CDR2 SNEGSKA, per germline (reference sequence). This CDR3 spans 12 amino acids. The chain's CDR3 is CSARGRNYEQYF. Written as DNA, the CDR3 is TGCAGTGCTAGAGGGCGGAACTACGAGCAGTACTTC.

This clonotype has a handful of counts. The CDR3, as DNA: TGCAGCGTTGACCCATACAGGGGCGATGGCTACACCTTC. Amino acids: CSVDPYRGDGYTF. The J gene is TRBJ1-2, the V gene TRBV29-1, with 7 bases that match TRBD1. The CDR3 extends over 13 amino acids. The junction had 7 bases not matched to a gene; V was cut back by 3 bases and J by 6 bases. Germline assignment: CDR1 SQVTM and CDR2 ANQGSEA.

The sample holds a few counts of this clonotype. The J gene is TRBJ2-1, the V gene TRBV7-8, with TRBD2 matching over 13 bases. Germline trimming cut 5 bases from V and 8 bases from J; bases unmatched to any gene: 6. This CDR3 contains 15 residues. The germline gives CDR1 SGHVS, CDR2 FQNEAQ. CDR3 in DNA: TGTGCCAGCAGCCAACTAGCGGGGGGGCTCTATGAGCAGTTCTTC. Translated: CASSQLAGGLYEQFF.

The rearrangement links TRBV20-1 to TRBJ2-3; TRBD2 might be the D (7 bases). Trimming removed 5 bases at V and 3 bases at J, with 12 bases between. Germline lookup yields CDR1 DFQATT and CDR2 SNEGSKA (reference sequence). This CDR3 region has 13 residues. CDR3 region: CSAGGAWTDTQYF. DNA for the CDR3: TGCAGTGCTGGGGGGGCTTGGACAGATACGCAGTATTTT.

This rearrangement joins TRBV4-2 to TRBJ2-7; D is perhaps TRBD1 (6 bases). The V gene's germline CDR1 is LGHNA and CDR2 YNFKEQ. The V end lost 3 bases, the J end lost 5 bases, and 26 bases lay between the germline ends. CDR3 length: 18 amino acids. The chain's CDR3 is CASSHGKVTDSVNDEQYF. CDR3 DNA sequence: TGTGCCAGCAGCCATGGTAAAGTGACGGACAGCGTCAATGACGAGCAGTACTTC.

The chain carries TRBV7-9 and TRBJ2-7; D possibly corresponds to TRBD2 (6 bases). The CDR3 runs to 15 residues. Trimming left V 4 bases short and J 5 bases short, with 18 bases between. CDR1 is SEHNR, CDR2 FQNEAQ, per germline (reference sequence). CDR3 amino acids: CASSSPGGWSHEQYF. CDR3 DNA sequence: TGTGCCAGCAGCTCACCCGGGGGATGGAGCCACGAGCAGTACTTC.

The gene calls are TRBV6-5 and TRBJ1-5; 11 bases match TRBD1. V shed 2 bases and J 7 bases; nucleotides not matched to a gene: 4. Germline V CDR1 and CDR2: MNHEY, SVGAGI. CDR3 length equals 15 residues. The CDR3 spells CASSYGDRGRQPQHF. The CDR3, as DNA: TGTGCCAGCAGTTACGGGGACAGGGGGAGACAGCCCCAGCATTTT.

This clonotype was counted only a few times. DNA of the CDR3: TGTGCCAGCAGCATCCGGGACAGAAAGCAGTTCTTC. Translation gives CASSIRDRKQFF. V and J are TRBV7-9 and TRBJ2-1, with TRBD1 identical over 7 bases. The CDR3 consists of 12 residues. The trim removed 5 bases at V and 11 bases at J, leaving 6 bases unmatched. The germline V gene has CDR1 SEHNR and CDR2 FQNEAQ (reference sequence).

The rearrangement joins TRBV2 to TRBJ2-1; D is ambiguous. The CDR3 totals 11 residues. Trimming shortened V by 4 bases and J by 9 bases, and 7 bases separated the two germline ends. Germline CDR1 and CDR2: SNHLY and FYNNEI. The CDR3 DNA reads as TGTGCCAGCAGTGTAAATGTTGAGCAGTTCTTC. Translated: CASSVNVEQFF. The complete variable domain, with remaining parts taken from reference TRBV2 and TRBJ2-1, reads EPEVTQTPSHQVTQMGQEVILRCVPISNHLYFYWYRQILGQKVEFLVSFYNNEISEKSEIFDDQFSVERPDGSNFTLKIRSTKLEDSAMYFCASSVNVEQFFGPGTRLTVL.

This clonotype was counted a few times. The CDR3 region has the DNA TGTGCCAGCAGTTCGAGTGACAATGAGCAGTTCTTC. This translates into CASSSSDNEQFF. The rearrangement links TRBV12-3 or TRBV12-4 to TRBJ2-1; no definite D call. Trimming shortened V by 4 bases and J by 5 bases, and 6 bases separated the two germline ends. The CDR3 spans 12 residues.

This clonotype has a handful of counts. This chain joins TRBV5-1 and TRBJ2-3; D ambiguous. The germline V gene has CDR1 SGHRS and CDR2 YFSETQ. The V and J ends lost 0 bases and 2 bases respectively, with 7 bases between them. The CDR3 length is 14 residues. The CDR3 loop reads CASSLGQDTDTQYF. The CDR3 nucleotides are TGCGCCAGCAGCTTGGGACAAGACACAGATACGCAGTATTTT. The entire variable domain, with the rest obtained from reference TRBV5-1 and TRBJ2-3, is as follows: KAGVTQTPRYLIKTRGQQVTLSCSPISGHRSVSWYQQTPGQGLQFLFEYFSETQRNKGNFPGRFSGRQFSNSRSEMNVSTLELGDSALYLCASSLGQDTDTQYFGPGTRLTVL.

In this sample, this clonotype turned up a few times. The chain links TRBV20-1 to TRBJ1-1; weak D call: TRBD1 (6 bases). This CDR3 is 12 amino acids long. V was cut by 2 bases and J by 7 bases, with 11 bases left in between. The V gene's germline CDR1 is DFQATT and CDR2 SNEGSKA (reference sequence). The DNA of the CDR3 is TGCAGTGCTAGATCAGGGACACTTGAAGCTTTCTTT. Translated: CSARSGTLEAFF.

This chain links TRBV12-3 or TRBV12-4 with TRBJ2-1, with D uncertain. The CDR3 consists of 16 residues. V lost 5 bases and J 0 bases, leaving 14 bases between the germline ends. The CDR3 spells CASSPPGDLSYNEQFF. The CDR3 nucleotides are TGTGCCAGCAGTCCTCCTGGCGACCTCTCCTACAATGAGCAGTTCTTC.

This clonotype was counted between two and nine times. The chain combines TRBV29-1 with TRBJ2-1; D is possibly TRBD1 or TRBD2 (7 bases each). The CDR3 runs to 18 residues. V shed 2 bases and J shed 2 bases, with 22 bases lying between them. The germline CDR1 and CDR2 sequences are SQVTM and ANQGSEA. This CDR3 is CSVERGPSPRGAYNEQFF. The CDR3 DNA is TGCAGCGTTGAAAGGGGGCCTAGCCCTCGGGGGGCCTACAATGAGCAGTTCTTC.

The genes are TRBV10-3 and TRBJ2-5, with 12 bases lining up with TRBD2. The CDR3 length is 16 residues. V lost 3 bases, J lost 6 bases, and 8 bases stayed unmatched. Germline CDR1 ENHRY, CDR2 SYGVKD. The CDR3 DNA reads TGTGCCATCAGTGATACTAGCGGGGGGAGTCGGAAGACCCAGTACTTC. This translates into CAISDTSGGSRKTQYF.

This clonotype was counted a few times. The gene calls are TRBV20-1 and TRBJ2-1; D is possibly TRBD2 (6 bases). V lost 1 base to trimming and J lost 1 base, with 11 bases between them. Per the germline V gene, CDR1 is DFQATT and CDR2 is SNEGSKA (reference sequence). CDR3 length equals 15 residues. In nucleotides, the CDR3 is TGCAGTGCTAGAGCCCGACTAGGGTCCTACAATGAGCAGTTCTTC. Protein sequence: CSARARLGSYNEQFF.

This clonotype was observed at least ten times. The V gene is TRBV7-9, the J gene TRBJ1-2; weak D call: TRBD1 (6 bases). This CDR3 region has 15 residues. Germline CDR1 SEHNR, CDR2 FQNEAQ (reference sequence). Trimming took off 5 bases at V and 2 bases at J, with 15 bases between the two ends. CDR3 nucleotide sequence: TGTGCCAGCAGCACAAGGACAGAAGGGAACTATGGCTACACCTTC. Translated, it gives CASSTRTEGNYGYTF.

The chain employs TRBV2 and TRBJ2-3, with 7 positions matching TRBD2. This CDR3 comprises 16 residues. V shed 6 bases and J 2 bases; nucleotides not matched to a gene: 11. Germline CDR1 is SNHLY and CDR2 is FYNNEI. The CDR3, as DNA: TGTGCCAGCAGCCCGGGGACTACCAGAAACACAGATACGCAGTATTTT. Amino acid sequence: CASSPGTTRNTDTQYF.